The 20 T cell receptor beta chains reported below all come from one sample, sequenced in a study of blood T cell repertoires in COVID-19 (dated by TCRdb to about 2020). Library preparation was by the immunoSEQ multiplex PCR assay. The source is immuneACCESS, and TCRdb retained only in-frame sequences with V and J called. Part of the clones is not carried over; for the studies checked, unresolved V genes explain less than half of this, and the remainder is unexplained. Present in this sample are about 400,000 clones, approximately 87% of which were seen just once. The leading ten clones occupy 10% of the sample. Specimen: PBMCs or T cells enriched from blood (not recorded which). Receptors were obtained from a woman aged 50 to 60 who had recovered from COVID-19.

The chain combines TRBV7-2 with TRBJ2-3; 8 bases map to TRBD2. This CDR3 has 16 amino acids. CDR1 and CDR2 (germline): SGHTA, FQGNSA. Losses at the gene ends were 1 base for V and 1 base for J; bases not matched to a gene: 4. This chain's CDR3 is CASSLDRSGGTDTQYF. The DNA of the CDR3 is TGTGCCAGCAGCTTAGACCGTAGCGGGGGCACAGATACGCAGTATTTT. The full variable domain, rest sourced from reference TRBV7-2 and TRBJ2-3, is GAGVSQSPSNKVTEKGKDVELRCDPISGHTALYWYRQSLGQGLEFLIYFQGNSAPDKSGLPSDRFSAERTGGSVSTLTIQRTQQEDSAVYLCASSLDRSGGTDTQYFGPGTRLTVL.

This clone was picked up one time. The chain recombines TRBV6-5 with TRBJ1-2; the D gene is possibly TRBD1 (5 bases). The CDR3 sequence is 13 residues long. Germline CDR1 and CDR2: MNHEY and SVGAGI. Trimming left V 6 bases short and J 3 bases short, with 11 bases between. CDR3 protein: CASRLGAHYGYTF. For the CDR3, the DNA is TGTGCCAGCAGGTTAGGGGCCCACTATGGCTACACCTTC.

The gene calls are TRBV30 and TRBJ1-4, with D tentatively TRBD1 (6 bases). The CDR3 loop spans 13 amino acids. The germline gives CDR1 GTSNPN, CDR2 SVGIG (reference sequence). Deletions cut 7 bases from V and 7 bases from J, with 16 bases between. CDR3 bases: TGTGCCTCCGGGGGGCTCGGCGGTGAAAAACTGTTTTTT. Amino acid sequence: CASGGLGGEKLFF.

The count of this clone is one. The chain uses TRBV7-9 and TRBJ1-4; D not resolved. Per the germline V gene, CDR1 is SEHNR and CDR2 is FQNEAQ (reference sequence). V shed 2 bases and J shed 8 bases, with 12 bases lying between them. This CDR3 contains 14 residues. Here the CDR3 DNA reads TGTGCCAGCAGCTTATCGATATCCCGGGAAAAACTGTTTTTT. Translating gives CASSLSISREKLFF.

The chain employs TRBV14 and TRBJ1-6; TRBD1 aligns across 10 bases. The J segment lost 10 bases and the V segment lost 0 bases, leaving 9 bases of the junction unmatched. The germline V gene has CDR1 SGHDN and CDR2 FVKESK. The CDR3 has 17 amino acids. The CDR3 nucleotides are TGTGCCAGCAGCCAAGACTACCGACAGGGGGCGCGATCACCCCTCCACTTT. Translated, it gives CASSQDYRQGARSPLHF.

This sequence joins TRBV2 and TRBJ2-7; D is possibly TRBD1 (6 bases). The V end was cut by 4 bases, the J end by 3 bases, with 10 bases between. The germline V gene has CDR1 SNHLY and CDR2 FYNNEI. The CDR3 is 13 residues long. The CDR3 nucleotides read TGTGCCAGCAGTGGTGTAGGGGGCTACGAGCAGTACTTC. Its protein is CASSGVGGYEQYF.

The genes are TRBV10-2 and TRBJ2-7, with 12 bases matching TRBD2. The V and J ends lost 6 bases and 0 bases, in that order; junction bases with no gene match: 12. CDR3 size: 18 residues. Germline V CDR1 and CDR2: WSHSY, SAAADI. CDR3 loop: CASSHTSGGPQSSYEQYF. In nucleotides, the CDR3 is TGCGCCAGCAGCCACACTAGCGGGGGGCCCCAAAGCTCCTACGAGCAGTACTTC.

This sequence joins TRBV7-2 and TRBJ2-3, with 15 bases identical to TRBD2. The germline V gene encodes CDR1 SGHTA and CDR2 FQGNSA. Trimming cost V 6 bases and J 8 bases; bases outside gene matches: 9. The CDR3 is made up of 16 amino acids. CDR3 bases: TGTGCCAGCAGTCCCGGACTAGCGGGGGGGCAGGGTACGCAGTATTTT. Translation gives CASSPGLAGGQGTQYF.

V gene TRBV29-1 combines with J gene TRBJ2-5, with a possible D match to TRBD2 (7 bases). Germline loops: CDR1 SQVTM, CDR2 ANQGSEA. The CDR3 contains 12 residues. Trimming took off 3 bases at V and 7 bases at J, with 12 bases between the two ends. Here the CDR3 DNA reads TGCAGCGTTGATGGGGGAGGGGGGACCCAGTACTTC. Its translation is CSVDGGGGTQYF.

The chain has TRBV9 and TRBJ2-3; perhaps TRBD1 as D (7 bases). V was clipped by 0 bases and J by 5 bases, with 13 bases between them. Germline CDR1 SGDLS, CDR2 YYNGEE. This CDR3 has 15 residues. The CDR3: CASSVEGGGKDTQYF. DNA for the CDR3: TGTGCCAGCAGCGTAGAAGGGGGCGGGAAAGATACGCAGTATTTT.

The J gene is TRBJ1-5, the V gene TRBV7-9, with unresolved D. The germline V gene has CDR1 SEHNR and CDR2 FQNEAQ (reference sequence). V was trimmed by 5 bases and J by 3 bases, leaving 11 bases between them. This CDR3 region has 14 residues. CDR3 protein: CASSLNGDNQPQHF. For the CDR3, the DNA is TGTGCCAGCAGCCTAAACGGAGACAATCAGCCCCAGCATTTT.

The chain is built from TRBV7-2 and TRBJ1-4; 7 bases match TRBD1. The CDR3 contains 15 residues. The germline V gene has CDR1 SGHTA and CDR2 FQGNSA. Germline trimming cut 6 bases from V and 4 bases from J; bases unmatched to any gene: 8. The CDR3 DNA follows: TGTGCCAGCAGAGGAGGGGGCATCATTAATGAAAAACTGTTTTTT. This translates into CASRGGGIINEKLFF.

This clone was seen more than once but under ten times. The gene calls are TRBV9 and TRBJ2-3, with 9 bases aligning to TRBD2. V gave up 4 bases and J gave up 5 bases; unmatched junction bases: 8. Per the germline V gene, CDR1 is SGDLS and CDR2 is YYNGEE. The length of the CDR3 is 15 residues. CDR3 DNA: TGTGCCAGCAGCCCTAGCGGGGCTGGGAGAGATACGCAGTATTTT. Translating gives CASSPSGAGRDTQYF.

This rearrangement joins TRBV27 to TRBJ1-2; D gene uncertain. CDR1 and CDR2 from the germline V gene are MNHEY and SMNVEV (reference sequence). There are 15 residues in the CDR3. V lost 0 bases and J 5 bases, leaving 13 bases between the germline ends. The CDR3 loop reads CASSLSAGNGYGYTF. CDR3 DNA sequence: TGTGCCAGCAGTTTATCAGCCGGGAATGGGTATGGCTACACCTTC.

The V and J genes are TRBV27 and TRBJ2-1; 7 bases are shared with TRBD1. The CDR3 is 14 amino acids. With 5 bases clipped from V and 10 bases from J, the junction kept 11 bases outside the gene matches. Germline lookup yields CDR1 MNHEY and CDR2 SMNVEV (reference sequence). The CDR3 DNA is TGTGCCAGCAGTCCCCGGGACAGTACTAACGAGCAGTTCTTC. Protein: CASSPRDSTNEQFF.

The genes are TRBV9 and TRBJ2-3, with 9 bases aligning to TRBD2. The ends lost 3 bases at V and 8 bases at J; junction bases unmatched: 16. CDR3 length equals 17 residues. The V gene's germline CDR1 is SGDLS and CDR2 YYNGEE. The CDR3 sequence: CASSALTSGPQPGTQYF. The CDR3 DNA is TGTGCCAGCAGCGCCCTTACTAGCGGGCCCCAACCAGGTACGCAGTATTTT.

V is TRBV5-1 and J is TRBJ2-3; 9 nucleotides match TRBD2. CDR3 length equals 17 residues. Germline-derived CDR1 and CDR2 are SGHRS and YFSETQ. The V gene end was trimmed by 5 bases and the J gene end by 1 base; junction bases not matched to a gene: 11. In nucleotides, the CDR3 is TGCGCCAGCAGGTATGCGGGGGGGCCAGGAGGCACAGATACGCAGTATTTT. It translates to CASRYAGGPGGTDTQYF.

The gene calls are TRBV19 and TRBJ1-3; no clear D. Germline-derived CDR1 and CDR2 are LNHDA and SQIVND (reference sequence). Between the trimmed V and J ends, which lost 7 bases and 0 bases, there was a span of 10 bases. This CDR3 has 14 amino acids. The CDR3 DNA follows: TGTGCCAGTATTACAACCCACTCTGGAAACACCATATATTTT. Protein: CASITTHSGNTIYF.

The chain is built from TRBV2 and TRBJ1-2; D might be TRBD1 (5 bases). The CDR3 consists of 13 residues. Germline lookup yields CDR1 SNHLY and CDR2 FYNNEI. V was shortened by 9 bases and J by 7 bases, with 18 bases between the two germline ends. Here the CDR3 DNA reads TGTGCCAGTCCCCCCGGGGGGAGGGGTGGCTACACCTTC. Translated: CASPPGGRGGYTF. The full variable domain, with the rest looked up from reference TRBV2 and TRBJ1-2, is EPEVTQTPSHQVTQMGQEVILRCVPISNHLYFYWYRQILGQKVEFLVSFYNNEISEKSEIFDDQFSVERPDGSNFTLKIRSTKLEDSAMYFCASPPGGRGGYTFGSGTRLTVV.

The chain has TRBV28 and TRBJ2-5; tentatively, D is TRBD2 (5 bases). The CDR3 has 14 residues. Germline V gene sequence: CDR1 MDHEN, CDR2 SYDVKM. Trimming stripped 6 bases from V and 2 bases from J, with 13 bases between. The CDR3 region has the DNA TGTGCCAGCAGACGAGCATCGGGGCAAGAGACCCAGTACTTC. It is translated as CASRRASGQETQYF.